The following is a T cell receptor beta chain sequence with its context. The antigen remains undetermined. The sample belongs to a study of molecular identifiers for immune sequencing clone quantification. Overall study results and limits: Because of identical TCR molecules sharing a barcode, sizes of highly expanded clones could be underestimated.

Both previously described methods and listed TCR primers were employed to make bulk TCR libraries. TCRdb passed the PCR reads through MiXCR, listing each CDR3 protein once. The sample has 45,000 to 55,000 distinct CDR3 sequences, roughly 36% seen once. Using 10%, 30% or 50% RNA, naive CD8 libraries were derived from around 20,000 to 1,000,000 sorted cells. Per germline, CDR1 KGHDR and CDR2 SFDVKD. This CDR3 region has 11 residues. Input material: naive CD8+ T cells from blood, with Jurkat cell RNA spiked in. Noted subset: FACS-sorted CD8+CD4-CCR7+CD45RA+ naive T cells. The source of this sequence is a human donor in good health. Some libraries in this study had Jurkat cell RNA spiked in. J is TRBJ2-1 and V is TRBV24-1; D is possibly TRBD2 (6 bases). The DNA end is more similar to TRBJ2-7, so the J call may be wrong. This CDR3 is CATGGGNEQYF. In nucleotides, the CDR3 is TGTGCCACCGGGGGAGGCAATGAGCAGTACTTC.